Below, 16 T cell receptor beta chains from the same sample are listed, as sequenced in a study of T-cell reconstitution after alpha-beta-depleted transplantation in children. The antigens these receptors bind are not known. Study-level findings and limits: A year had passed since transplant, and T-cell counts and diversity by then came mostly from newly produced T cells.

The TCRbeta library was prepared with unique molecular identifiers. TCRdb analysed the PCR reads with MiXCR anew, one entry per CDR3 protein. The table lists around 300,000 distinct CDR3 sequences, less than 9.5% of them singletons. The material was peripheral blood, obtained 360 days after TCRalphabeta/CD19-depleted stem cell transplant. Receptor source: a female patient aged 2 to 10 who had a stem cell transplant for Fanconi anemia, so the T cells may come from the graft donor.

Points on this clonotype: A read error may account for a junction end that differs from germline. This chain links TRBV20-1 with TRBJ2-5; 9 nucleotides line up with TRBD2. The CDR3 extends over 17 amino acids. Per germline, CDR1 DFQATT and CDR2 SNEGSKA (reference sequence). The CDR3 bases are TGCTGTGCTAGAGATCGCGAGCGGGGGGCGAAGGGAGAGACCCAGTACTTC. Translated, it gives CCARDRERGAKGETQYF.

V and J are TRBV7-8 and TRBJ2-7; D is unresolved. Germline V lookup: CDR1 SGHVS, CDR2 FQNEAQ. Trimming cost V 5 bases and J 4 bases, with 18 bases left between them. The CDR3 is made up of 15 amino acids. The CDR3 is CASSRTDIGRYEQYF. The CDR3 DNA reads as TGTGCCAGCAGCCGTACCGACATTGGAAGATACGAGCAGTACTTC. Filled out from reference TRBV7-8 and TRBJ2-7, the complete variable domain reads GAGVSQSPRYKVAKRGQDVALRCDPISGHVSLFWYQQALGQGPEFLTYFQNEAQLDKSGLPSDRFFAERPEGSVSTLKIQRTQQEDSAVYLCASSRTDIGRYEQYFGPGTRLTVT.

In its sample, this clonotype was seen many times. The chain uses TRBV6-5 and TRBJ1-6; D uncertain. CDR1 MNHEY and CDR2 SVGAGI come from the germline V gene. Trimming pared 4 bases from V and 0 bases from J, leaving 16 bases between. The CDR3 consists of 18 residues. CDR3 sequence (DNA): TGTGCCAGCAGTTCCAACAGCCGCCGAAGCTCCTATAATTCACCCCTCCACTTT. This encodes CASSSNSRRSSYNSPLHF.

This clonotype was picked up a small number of times. The chain combines TRBV3-1 with TRBJ2-5; 10 nucleotides line up with TRBD2. This CDR3 has 16 amino acids. From germline, CDR1 is LGHDT and CDR2 YNNKEL (reference sequence). The ends lost 1 base at V and 5 bases at J; junction bases unmatched: 7. The CDR3: CASSQGPSGRLETQYF. In DNA, the CDR3 is TGTGCCAGCAGCCAAGGACCTAGCGGGAGACTTGAGACCCAGTACTTC.

This clonotype was picked up many times. This sequence joins TRBV11-2 and TRBJ2-1; the D is unclear. The CDR3 runs 14 residues. V lost 0 bases, J lost 12 bases, and 15 bases lay in between. The V gene's germline CDR1 is SGHAT and CDR2 FQNNGV. The CDR3 nucleotides are TGTGCCAGCAGCTTAGATCCCACTTTCATGATGCAGTTCTTC. Its translation is CASSLDPTFMMQFF.

This clonotype was seen at least ten times. The genes are TRBV7-9 and TRBJ1-1; D unresolved. From germline, CDR1 is SEHNR and CDR2 FQNEAQ (reference sequence). The CDR3 consists of 11 residues. V was cut by 11 bases and J by 6 bases, with 13 bases left in between. Written as DNA, the CDR3 is TGTGCCTCGAAGTTGGGATCTGAAGCTTTCTTT. Protein product: CASKLGSEAFF.

The table lists this clonotype with many counts. V gene TRBV6-5 combines with J gene TRBJ2-3; no reliable D call. CDR1 MNHEY and CDR2 SVGAGI come from the germline V gene. The V end lost 2 bases, the J end lost 1 base, and 13 bases lay between the germline ends. This CDR3 contains 16 residues. The CDR3 loop reads CASSYGGVGGTDTQYF. CDR3 sequence (DNA): TGTGCCAGCAGTTACGGTGGAGTCGGAGGCACAGATACGCAGTATTTT.

This clonotype was seen repeatedly, ten times or more. This chain uses TRBV20-1 with TRBJ1-5, with D uncertain. Trimming took 3 bases from V and 6 from J, leaving 15 bases between them. This CDR3 comprises 14 residues. CDR1 is DFQATT, CDR2 SNEGSKA, per germline (reference sequence). CDR3 sequence: CSARPRRVSQPQHF. The CDR3, as DNA: TGCAGTGCTAGGCCGAGGAGGGTAAGTCAGCCCCAGCATTTT.

Many counts were recorded for this clonotype. The chain recombines TRBV27 with TRBJ2-3; 10 nucleotides match TRBD2. Germline-derived CDR1 and CDR2 are MNHEY and SMNVEV (reference sequence). This CDR3 has 18 amino acids. Trimming at V came to 3 bases and at J to 0 bases, leaving 9 bases not matched to a gene. CDR3 residues: CASSFGTSVRLSTDTQYF. CDR3 DNA: TGTGCCAGCAGTTTCGGGACTAGCGTAAGACTGAGCACAGATACGCAGTATTTT.

This clonotype was recorded at least ten times. The chain joins TRBV29-1 to TRBJ1-2, with unresolved D. The CDR3 runs to 11 residues. The germline V and J ends were trimmed by 5 bases and 6 bases, with 10 bases remaining between them. Germline values: CDR1 SQVTM, CDR2 ANQGSEA. CDR3 bases: TGCAGCGTTTTCATCGGGGATGGCTACACCTTC. Its protein is CSVFIGDGYTF.

Only a few counts were recorded for this clonotype. The rearrangement joins TRBV20-1 to TRBJ1-2, with TRBD1 matching over 12 bases. CDR3 length: 14 amino acids. Germline CDR1 is DFQATT and CDR2 is SNEGSKA (reference sequence). The CDR3 is CRVVWGQGARGYTF. The CDR3, as DNA: TGCAGGGTCGTCTGGGGACAGGGGGCTAGAGGCTACACCTTC.

This clonotype has ten or more counts. J is TRBJ1-4 and V is TRBV12-3 or TRBV12-4; D unclear. The CDR3 is 14 residues long. V gave up 8 bases and J gave up 7 bases, with 17 bases separating them. The CDR3 spells CASLSGVGSEKLFF. In DNA form, the CDR3 reads TGTGCCAGCTTGTCTGGGGTGGGAAGTGAAAAACTGTTTTTT.

This clonotype was detected a few times. This chain connects TRBV4-3 to TRBJ1-1; 7 bases agree with TRBD1. CDR1 and CDR2 from the germline V gene are LGHNA and YSLEER. This CDR3 contains 16 residues. J was trimmed by 0 bases and V by 1 base; bases with no gene match: 5. The chain's CDR3 is CASSQGGQQLNTEAFF. The CDR3 nucleotides read TGCGCCAGCAGCCAAGGGGGACAGCAACTGAACACTGAAGCTTTCTTT.

V usage is TRBV5-5 and J usage is TRBJ1-2; D might be TRBD1 (5 bases). V lost 3 bases to trimming and J lost 4 bases, with 19 bases between them. The CDR3 spans 16 residues. Germline CDR1 reads SGHKS; CDR2 reads YYEKEE (reference sequence). The CDR3 DNA reads TGTGCCAGCAGCTCCGCACAGGACGGACCCCTCTATGGCTACACCTTC. Protein sequence: CASSSAQDGPLYGYTF.

The CDR3 loop is CSALGDRGGYTF. In DNA form, the CDR3 reads TGCAGCGCGCTAGGGGACAGGGGGGGCTACACCTTC. V is TRBV29-1 and J is TRBJ1-2, with 11 bases identical to TRBD1. There are 12 residues in the CDR3. Trimming cost V 7 bases and J 8 bases; bases outside gene matches: 6. Germline values: CDR1 SQVTM, CDR2 ANQGSEA.

There are many counts of this clonotype. The chain has TRBV7-9 and TRBJ2-1; D gene unclear. V lost 3 bases to trimming and J lost 8 bases, with 14 bases between them. This CDR3 is 14 amino acids long. Per germline, CDR1 SEHNR and CDR2 FQNEAQ (reference sequence). The DNA of the CDR3 is TGTGCCAGCAGCTTCAGCTTGTCGGCCTATGAGCAGTTCTTC. Amino acid sequence: CASSFSLSAYEQFF.